This TCR beta chain was captured in a study of spatial heterogeneity in lung cancer. Study-wide background: Sequencing consistently turned up more beta-chain sequences than alpha-chain sequences. Study-wide results and limits: Relative to follow-up, resection was when ubiquitous expanded tumor TCRs appeared more in blood.

TCR cDNA molecules each carried a unique molecular identifier. Each CDR3 protein is one row after TCRdb ran MiXCR on the 5' RACE reads. The sample yields roughly 82,000 distinct CDR3 sequences, around 13% seen once. In the case of this clonotype: Its antigen remains unknown.

This CDR3 is built from 16 residues. Germline-derived CDR1 and CDR2 are LGHDT and YNNKEL (reference sequence). Trimming removed 4 bases from V and 4 bases from J, with 18 bases in between. The sample's time point: sample taken at primary tumor resection. The sequenced material consisted of unsorted whole RNA from tumor, nontumor lung or frozen PBMC. The sequenced sample was PBMCs, obtained at surgery. This receptor was identified in a male donor with early-stage non-small cell lung cancer. The rearrangement uses TRBV3-1 and TRBJ2-3, with D perhaps assigned TRBD1 or TRBD2 (5 bases each). This CDR3 is CASSPPGPREADTQYF. The DNA for the CDR3 is TGTGCCAGCAGCCCACCGGGGCCTCGTGAAGCAGATACGCAGTATTTT.